One sample yielded the 28 T cell receptor beta chains listed below, sequenced in a study of shared clonotypes between healthy human individuals. Profiled with immunoSEQ multiplex PCR; TCRdb holds only in-frame clones, not every one. There are about 1.1 million clones in the sample; 70% to 80% occur only once, and 0.6% to 0.75% lies in the top ten. Sequencing was carried out using memory CD4+ T cells from PBMCs. Subset defined: CD45RA-negative fraction. The receptors come from a man between 18 and 29 years old in good health. Some clones in this sample may be carry-over from other donors' samples.

DNA for the CDR3: TGTGCCAGCTCACTAAGTAATTTAGAGACCCAGTACTTC. Amino acids: CASSLSNLETQYF. This rearrangement joins TRBV18 to TRBJ2-5, with D uncertain. The CDR3 spans 13 residues. The germline V and J ends were trimmed by 4 bases and 4 bases, with 10 bases remaining between them. CDR1 is KGHSH, CDR2 LQKENI, per germline.

This chain joins TRBV5-1 and TRBJ2-3; D possibly uses TRBD1 or TRBD2 (5 bases each). Germline V gene sequence: CDR1 SGHRS, CDR2 YFSETQ. V lost 2 bases, J lost 1 base, and 14 bases lay in between. The CDR3 extends over 16 amino acids. The CDR3 region is CASSFIPRGGTDTQYF. In DNA, the CDR3 is TGCGCCAGCAGCTTCATTCCCCGGGGCGGCACAGATACGCAGTATTTT. The entire variable domain, with the rest obtained from reference TRBV5-1 and TRBJ2-3, is as follows: KAGVTQTPRYLIKTRGQQVTLSCSPISGHRSVSWYQQTPGQGLQFLFEYFSETQRNKGNFPGRFSGRQFSNSRSEMNVSTLELGDSALYLCASSFIPRGGTDTQYFGPGTRLTVL.

V usage is TRBV28 and J usage is TRBJ1-2; no clear D gene. This CDR3 has 14 amino acids. Germline lookup yields CDR1 MDHEN and CDR2 SYDVKM. Trimming shortened V by 1 base and J by 8 bases, and 14 bases separated the two germline ends. The CDR3 DNA sequence: TGTGCCAGCAGTTTATTAGGCCAAATGTGGGGCTACACCTTC. Protein: CASSLLGQMWGYTF.

The chain recombines TRBV28 with TRBJ1-4; D might be TRBD1 (5 bases). CDR1 and CDR2 from the germline V gene are MDHEN and SYDVKM. The CDR3 totals 16 residues. Trimming stripped 5 bases from V and 5 bases from J, with 18 bases between. This CDR3 reads CASSQPPGIENEKLFF. The CDR3 nucleotides are TGTGCCAGCAGTCAACCTCCAGGGATCGAAAATGAAAAACTGTTTTTT.

On this clone itself: Other DNA sequences from this sample encode an identical CDR3 as well. The chain carries TRBV5-1 and TRBJ1-2; 8 bases align to TRBD1. The ends lost 0 bases at V and 7 bases at J; junction bases unmatched: 2. The length of the CDR3 is 13 residues. Germline values: CDR1 SGHRS, CDR2 YFSETQ. The CDR3 spells CASSLGDRGGYTF. The CDR3 DNA reads TGCGCCAGCAGCTTGGGAGACAGGGGTGGCTACACCTTC.

V usage is TRBV7-9 and J usage is TRBJ1-2; 7 nucleotides line up with TRBD1. Germline-derived CDR1 and CDR2 are SEHNR and FQNEAQ (reference sequence). The CDR3 has 15 amino acids. The J segment lost 3 bases and the V segment lost 3 bases, leaving 7 bases of the junction unmatched. The CDR3 here is CASSFTPGGDYGYTF. As DNA, the CDR3 is TGTGCCAGCAGCTTCACCCCAGGGGGAGACTATGGCTACACCTTC.

V is TRBV10-3 and J is TRBJ2-3; 7 bases line up with TRBD1. Germline V gene lookup returns CDR1 ENHRY and CDR2 SYGVKD. The CDR3 has 15 residues. The V gene end was trimmed by 4 bases and the J gene end by 4 bases; junction bases not matched to a gene: 8. The CDR3 loop reads CAISASPQGADTQYF. CDR3 DNA: TGTGCCATCAGTGCCTCTCCCCAGGGGGCAGATACGCAGTATTTT.

The J gene is TRBJ2-5, the V gene TRBV6-6; 7 bases line up with TRBD2. The germline CDR1 and CDR2 sequences are MNHNY and SVGAGI (reference sequence). The CDR3 runs 16 residues. V lost 2 bases, J lost 7 bases, and 13 bases stayed unmatched. The CDR3 region has the DNA TGTGCCAGCAGTTACCCCATGATGGGAGGGCCGGGGACCCAGTACTTC. Amino acid sequence: CASSYPMMGGPGTQYF.

The V gene is TRBV30, the J gene TRBJ2-7; perhaps TRBD2 as D (5 bases). V was shortened by 2 bases and J by 7 bases, with 12 bases between the two germline ends. Germline V gene sequence: CDR1 GTSNPN, CDR2 SVGIG (reference sequence). The CDR3 extends over 12 amino acids. CDR3 amino acids: CAWSPTPGEQYF. CDR3 in DNA: TGTGCCTGGAGTCCTACGCCGGGAGAGCAGTACTTC.

The chain employs TRBV6-5 and TRBJ1-6; D perhaps matches TRBD1 (6 bases). The CDR3 extends over 15 amino acids. Trimming pared 5 bases from V and 9 bases from J, leaving 17 bases between. Germline V lookup: CDR1 MNHEY, CDR2 SVGAGI. CDR3 nucleotide sequence: TGTGCCAGCAGTACGACCACAGGGACCGTTTCACCCCTCCACTTT. This codes for CASSTTTGTVSPLHF.

This clone has a handful of counts. This chain connects TRBV2 to TRBJ1-1; D perhaps matches TRBD1 (6 bases). The length of the CDR3 is 14 residues. CDR1 is SNHLY and CDR2 is FYNNEI in the germline V gene. V dropped 7 bases and J dropped 6 bases, with 18 bases sitting between them. Here the CDR3 DNA reads TGTGCCAGCACCCTTTTCCAGGGGTTGGCTGAAGCTTTCTTT. It encodes CASTLFQGLAEAFF.

The sample holds many counts of this clone. Other DNA sequences of this sample code for an identical CDR3. This rearrangement joins TRBV5-1 to TRBJ1-1, with D hard to call. CDR1 is SGHRS and CDR2 is YFSETQ in the germline V gene. V was shortened by 1 base and J by 0 bases, with 4 bases between the two germline ends. The CDR3 contains 13 residues. CDR3 in DNA: TGCGCCAGCAGCTTGTCGATGAACACTGAAGCTTTCTTT. Amino acids: CASSLSMNTEAFF.

About this clone itself: Distinct nucleotide sequences in the sample also encode this CDR3. This chain connects TRBV29-1 to TRBJ1-1; unclear D gene. Germline V lookup: CDR1 SQVTM, CDR2 ANQGSEA. The CDR3 sequence is 11 residues long. V gave up 4 bases and J gave up 3 bases, with 6 bases separating them. Written as DNA, the CDR3 is TGCAGCGTTGTTGGTTACACTGAAGCTTTCTTT. Translated: CSVVGYTEAFF.

This clone was recorded once. The chain combines TRBV6-6 with TRBJ2-4, with TRBD1 identical over 9 bases. The CDR3 extends over 16 amino acids. J gave up 1 base and V 2 bases, and 3 bases lay outside the gene matches. The germline CDR1 and CDR2 sequences are MNHNY and SVGAGI (reference sequence). The CDR3 protein is CASSYGGQGAKNIQYF. As DNA, the CDR3 is TGTGCCAGCAGTTACGGTGGACAGGGGGCCAAAAACATTCAGTACTTC.

This clone was picked up a small number of times. The gene calls are TRBV27 and TRBJ1-2; 7 bases are shared with TRBD1. V dropped 3 bases and J dropped 8; count of bases not matched to a gene: 12. CDR1 and CDR2 (germline): MNHEY, SMNVEV (reference sequence). This CDR3 contains 15 residues. This CDR3 reads CASSFRGTATEGYTF. The CDR3 DNA reads as TGTGCCAGCAGTTTTAGGGGGACAGCCACTGAGGGCTACACCTTC.

The chain employs TRBV28 and TRBJ1-6; TRBD1 agrees at 9 bases. J gave up 10 bases and V 6 bases, and 4 bases lay outside the gene matches. The CDR3 has 13 residues. Germline V gene lookup returns CDR1 MDHEN and CDR2 SYDVKM. The CDR3 sequence is CASRGQGSSPLHF. CDR3 nucleotides: TGTGCCAGCAGGGGACAGGGAAGCTCACCCCTCCACTTT.

The gene calls are TRBV25-1 and TRBJ1-5; TRBD1 matches at 10 bases. J lost 4 bases, V lost 7 bases, and 13 bases had no gene match. From germline, CDR1 is MGHDK and CDR2 SYGVNS. This CDR3 has 17 amino acids. CDR3 protein: CASTWTGGPEINQPQHF. The CDR3 nucleotides are TGTGCCAGCACCTGGACAGGGGGTCCCGAAATAAATCAGCCCCAGCATTTT.

The rearrangement uses TRBV5-6 and TRBJ2-7; D gene uncertain. The germline CDR1 and CDR2 sequences are SGHDT and YYEEEE. Trimming pared 2 bases from V and 4 bases from J, leaving 13 bases between. The CDR3 contains 14 residues. CDR3 sequence: CASSFKGSPYEQYF. Written as DNA, the CDR3 is TGTGCCAGCAGCTTTAAGGGCAGTCCTTACGAGCAGTACTTC.

Concerning this clone itself: Additional DNA sequences in this sample encode the identical CDR3. CDR3 sequence (DNA): TGTGCCACCAGCAGGGACCCAGGGGATACGCAGTATTTT. Amino acid sequence: CATSRDPGDTQYF. V gene TRBV15 combines with J gene TRBJ2-3, with a weak D call TRBD1 (5 bases). Germline V CDR1 and CDR2: LNHNV, YYDKDF (reference sequence). Trimming removed 3 bases at V and 6 bases at J, with 10 bases between. This CDR3 spans 13 amino acids.

This sequence joins TRBV14 and TRBJ2-5; 7 bases line up with TRBD1. Unmatched junction bases numbered 14, after V lost 8 bases and J lost 5 bases. The CDR3 spans 15 residues. Germline V gene lookup returns CDR1 SGHDN and CDR2 FVKESK. The CDR3 nucleotides are TGTGCCAGCGCGCCGGACAGGCACGAGACGGAGACCCAGTACTTC. Protein: CASAPDRHETETQYF.

This clone was detected a few times. The V gene is TRBV11-2, the J gene TRBJ1-2; perhaps TRBD1 as D (5 bases). The CDR3 runs to 13 residues. The V and J ends lost 1 base and 4 bases respectively, with 7 bases between them. Germline lookup yields CDR1 SGHAT and CDR2 FQNNGV. The CDR3 DNA sequence: TGTGCCAGCAGCTTAGGACAGCTCTATGGCTACACCTTC. It is translated as CASSLGQLYGYTF. Full variable domain (missing parts from reference TRBV11-2 and TRBJ1-2): EAGVAQSPRYKIIEKRQSVAFWCNPISGHATLYWYQQILGQGPKLLIQFQNNGVVDDSQLPKDRFSAERLKGVDSTLKIQPAKLEDSAVYLCASSLGQLYGYTFGSGTRLTVV.

In regard to this clone: A junction boundary mismatches the germline segment, possibly from a read error. The J gene is TRBJ2-7, the V gene TRBV7-2, with TRBD2 as a possible D gene (5 bases). This CDR3 is built from 18 residues. Germline loops: CDR1 SGHTA, CDR2 FQGNSA. CDR3 residues: CSSSLALLGGSQSYEQYF. CDR3 sequence (DNA): TGTTCCAGCAGCTTAGCGCTTTTGGGTGGCTCTCAATCCTACGAGCAGTACTTC.

This clone was seen a single time. Since a much larger clone is just one base distant, this may be a read error. The chain has TRBV5-4 and TRBJ2-5, with TRBD1 matching over 9 bases. From germline, CDR1 is SGHNT and CDR2 YYREEE (reference sequence). V dropped 5 bases and J dropped 3; count of bases not matched to a gene: 2. CDR3 length: 13 residues. This CDR3 is CASSRDREETQYF. In nucleotides, the CDR3 is TGTGCCAGCAGTAGGGACAGGGAAGAGACCCAGTACTTC.

This clone showed up just a few times. The chain has TRBV7-3 and TRBJ2-1; D is unclear. CDR3 size: 14 residues. In germline, CDR1 is SGHTA, CDR2 FQGTGA. With 5 bases removed from V and 3 bases from J, the gap between germline ends came to 11 bases. The CDR3 sequence: CASSLQGLYNEQFF. The CDR3 nucleotides are TGTGCCAGCAGCCTCCAAGGGCTCTACAATGAGCAGTTCTTC.

The rearrangement uses TRBV6-5 and TRBJ1-5; D might be TRBD1 (6 bases). Germline CDR1 MNHEY, CDR2 SVGAGI. The CDR3 totals 14 residues. Trimming cost V 4 bases and J 3 bases, with 10 bases left between them. CDR3 coding DNA: TGTGCCAGCAGTTCCACAGGGTCCAATCAGCCCCAGCATTTT. Protein sequence: CASSSTGSNQPQHF.

V gene TRBV11-2 combines with J gene TRBJ2-5, with no clear D. The germline V and J ends were trimmed by 1 base and 2 bases, with 8 bases remaining between them. Germline CDR1 SGHAT, CDR2 FQNNGV. The CDR3 is 14 amino acids. The CDR3 here is CASSLATPQETQYF. For the CDR3, the DNA is TGTGCCAGCAGCTTAGCGACACCTCAAGAGACCCAGTACTTC.

This chain uses TRBV6-5 with TRBJ2-6; D not resolved. This CDR3 spans 15 amino acids. The V and J ends lost 6 bases and 0 bases respectively, with 9 bases between them. The germline V gene encodes CDR1 MNHEY and CDR2 SVGAGI. In DNA form, the CDR3 reads TGTGCCAGCAGCCCCGTAGACTCTGGGGCCAACGTCCTGACTTTC. Its translation is CASSPVDSGANVLTF.

This sequence joins TRBV10-1 and TRBJ2-5, with TRBD2 matching 9 bases. Germline CDR1 WNHNN, CDR2 SYGVQD (reference sequence). The CDR3 is 15 amino acids. V gave up 2 bases and J gave up 5 bases; unmatched junction bases: 6. This chain's CDR3 is CASSENLAGRETQYF. CDR3 bases: TGCGCCAGCAGTGAGAACCTAGCGGGAAGGGAGACCCAGTACTTC.